This T cell receptor beta chain originates from a study of vaccination effects on CD4 cells after COVID-19 (dated by TCRdb to between 2020 and 2023). Broadly, across the study: Two doses of either the BNT162b2 or the mRNA-1273 mRNA SARS-CoV-2 vaccine were administered to participants. In both COVID-19 convalescent patients and infection-naive vaccine recipients, the study compared SARS-CoV-2 spike-specific CD4+ TCR repertoires from before mRNA vaccination with those from after it. Altogether, 10 COVID-19 convalescent patients and a handful of SARS-CoV-2-naive healthy vaccine recipients made up the full study. Cultures from other donors in the study were sequenced using the Oncomine TCR Beta short-read assay on an Illumina iSeq 100.

The trim is 1 base for V and 8 bases for J, with a gap of 11 bases between the germline ends. From the cysteine through the phenylalanine, the CDR3 covers 13 amino acids. Solely the CDR3 DNA is kept, with 39 bases framed from the first base. Receptor amplification or capture employed the immunoSEQ multiplex PCR assay. DNA from the cultured and isolated CD4+ T cells underwent TCR beta CDR3 sequencing. The authors processed their data as follows. Non-productive TCR sequences were removed and reads were trimmed to the CDR3 region, keeping CDR3s of at least 7 amino acids. Antigen-specific clonotypes were identified with the MANAFEST web app by comparing expansion in peptide wells against reference cultures. Positive clones required FDR<0.05 expansion versus reference and all other wells, odds ratio above 5, and frequency above 0.1% in two replicate wells. A clonotype was defined as cross-reactive if the clonotype was significantly expanded both in SARS-CoV-2 spike wells and in at least one common cold coronavirus spike condition. Using the stringdist R package, CDR3 similarity was measured by Levenshtein distance, and unrooted trees were constructed with ape in R 3.6.1. What TCRdb holds here is the immuneACCESS table cut down to in-frame rearrangements. Part of the clones is not present; checked against another copy, under half of the missing clones reflect an unresolved V gene, and the others are unexplained. Clone size and V and J calls were adopted from that table, with D and trimming inferred from the DNA. The sample has tens of thousands of clones on record, roughly 79% of them singletons. The ten biggest clones cover 2.5% to 3% of the sample.

For this clone: Its antigen is not yet known. No clone much larger than this one lies a single base away; base qualities are absent.

In the ViraFEST assay, PBMC were stimulated with viral peptide pools, and TCR sequencing was then used to find antigen-specific CD4+ T cell clonotypes based on their expansion. After 10 to 11 days of culture, CD4+ T cells were isolated with the EasySep CD4+ T cell isolation kit. The absence of prior SARS-CoV-2 infection in healthy vaccine recipients was confirmed by negative nucleocapsid antibodies before and after vaccination. Around 2 million PBMC per well were cultured in IMDM with 5% human AB serum, roughly 10 IU/ml IL-2 and gentamicin, plus 10 ug/ml peptides. Half of the culture medium was replaced with fresh IL-2-containing medium on days 3 and 7. Unless noted otherwise, every peptide stimulation condition was cultured in triplicate wells. Using Ficoll-Paque Plus gradient centrifugation, PBMC were separated from whole blood and then either used fresh or cryopreserved at -140C. The overlapping peptide pools covered the spike proteins of SARS-CoV-2 and of the common cold coronaviruses HCoV-NL63, HCoV-OC43 and HCoV-229E. Genomic DNA was extracted from cultured CD4+ T cells with the QIAamp micro DNA kit.

Summary of the overall study and its limitations: The study was limited by a small number of convalescent patients and lacked early post-infection timepoints. Clones induced by infection and clones induced by vaccination both contracted markedly at late timepoints after vaccination, which fits with T cell responses waning over time. In healthy vaccine recipients, vaccine-induced clones were almost all SARS-CoV-2 mono-reactive, with only 1 of 255 cross-reactive with common cold coronaviruses.

The TCR sequence derives from a human donor who received a COVID-19 vaccine. Here the sequenced sample was CD4+ T cells from PBMCs cultured with HCoV-NL63 spike peptides, taken before COVID-19 vaccination. Explained via the paper, the cell subset or site label denotes: HCoV-NL63 spike overlapping peptide pool stimulation. The V and J genes are TRBV12-3 or TRBV12-4 and TRBJ1-2, and TRBD1 may be the D gene, going by 6 matching bases. The DNA reads as follows: TGTGCCAGCAGTTTAGGCCGGGGGCAAGGCTACACCTTC. It specifies CASSLGRGQGYTF.